Below, one TCR beta chain is given with its context. Its antigen remains unidentified. This sample was taken from a study of CD8 T cells in Susac syndrome. This CDR3 is built from 12 residues. Germline loops: CDR1 SGHNT, CDR2 YENEEA. V was shortened by 3 bases and J by 2 bases, with 3 bases between the two germline ends. Healthy donors, matched for age and sex, constituted the control group. Reverse transcription of roughly 0.5 to 1 ug RNA was carried out with random hexamers. TCRdb re-derived calls from the immunoSEQ multiplex PCR reads in MiXCR, one entry per CDR3 protein. The data contain roughly 190,000 distinct CDR3 sequences, about 94% of them singletons. General study points: As the study acknowledged, the number of individuals in its TCR sequencing and HLA analysis was relatively small.

The material sequenced was CD4+ T cells from PBMCs. The receptor was isolated from a human donor in good health. The chain recombines TRBV11-3 with TRBJ2-3; no firm D call. In DNA form, the CDR3 reads TGTGCCAGCAGCTTGGCCACAGATACGCAGTATTTT. It translates to CASSLATDTQYF. The full variable domain, with the rest looked up from reference TRBV11-3 and TRBJ2-3, is EAGVVQSPRYKIIEKKQPVAFWCNPISGHNTLYWYLQNLGQGPELLIRYENEEAVDDSQLPKDRFSAERLKGVDSTLKIQPAELGDSAVYLCASSLATDTQYFGPGTRLTVL.